The following is a T cell receptor beta chain sequence with its context. This CDR3 contains 13 residues. The V gene lost 0 bases and the J gene lost 8 bases, with 11 bases spanning the gap. Germline values: CDR1 SGDLS, CDR2 YYNGEE. The data derive from a study of CD8 T cells in Susac syndrome. TCR beta from blood CD8+ and CD4+ T cells was sequenced. Stable or active relapsing-remitting multiple sclerosis, untreated and meeting revised McDonald criteria, defined the controls. With random hexamers, reverse transcription was performed on about 0.45 to 1 ug of RNA. It was immunoSEQ multiplex PCR that amplified TCR beta CDR3 across 54 Vbeta and 13 Jbeta. TCRdb reanalysed the immunoSEQ multiplex PCR reads using MiXCR and keeps one entry per CDR3 protein. The table lists some 200,000 distinct CDR3 sequences, around 95% of them singletons.

This rearrangement joins TRBV9 to TRBJ1-2, with no clear D. This TCR was sampled from a human donor with multiple sclerosis. Sequences were obtained from CD4+ T cells from PBMCs. The CDR3 sequence: CASSVGEAGGYTF. Here the CDR3 DNA reads TGTGCCAGCAGCGTAGGGGAAGCGGGAGGCTACACCTTC.